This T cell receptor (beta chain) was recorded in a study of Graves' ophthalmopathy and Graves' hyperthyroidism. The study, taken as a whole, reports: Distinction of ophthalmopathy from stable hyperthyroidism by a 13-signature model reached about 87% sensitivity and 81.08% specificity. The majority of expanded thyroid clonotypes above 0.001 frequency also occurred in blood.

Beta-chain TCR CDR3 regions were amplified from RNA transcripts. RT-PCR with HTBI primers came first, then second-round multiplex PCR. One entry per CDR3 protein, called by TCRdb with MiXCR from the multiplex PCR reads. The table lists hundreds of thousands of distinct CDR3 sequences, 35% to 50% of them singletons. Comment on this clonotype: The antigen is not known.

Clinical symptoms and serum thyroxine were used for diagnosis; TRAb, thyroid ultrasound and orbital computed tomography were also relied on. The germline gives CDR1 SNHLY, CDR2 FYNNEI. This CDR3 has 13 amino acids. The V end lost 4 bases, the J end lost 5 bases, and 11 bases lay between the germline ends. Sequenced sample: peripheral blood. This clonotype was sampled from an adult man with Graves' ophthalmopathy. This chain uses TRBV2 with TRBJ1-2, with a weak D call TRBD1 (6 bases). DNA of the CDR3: TGTGCCAGCAGTGTACAGGGAGGGTATGGCTACACCTTC. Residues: CASSVQGGYGYTF. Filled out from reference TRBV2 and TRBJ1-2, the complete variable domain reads EPEVTQTPSHQVTQMGQEVILRCVPISNHLYFYWYRQILGQKVEFLVSFYNNEISEKSEIFDDQFSVERPDGSNFTLKIRSTKLEDSAMYFCASSVQGGYGYTFGSGTRLTVV.